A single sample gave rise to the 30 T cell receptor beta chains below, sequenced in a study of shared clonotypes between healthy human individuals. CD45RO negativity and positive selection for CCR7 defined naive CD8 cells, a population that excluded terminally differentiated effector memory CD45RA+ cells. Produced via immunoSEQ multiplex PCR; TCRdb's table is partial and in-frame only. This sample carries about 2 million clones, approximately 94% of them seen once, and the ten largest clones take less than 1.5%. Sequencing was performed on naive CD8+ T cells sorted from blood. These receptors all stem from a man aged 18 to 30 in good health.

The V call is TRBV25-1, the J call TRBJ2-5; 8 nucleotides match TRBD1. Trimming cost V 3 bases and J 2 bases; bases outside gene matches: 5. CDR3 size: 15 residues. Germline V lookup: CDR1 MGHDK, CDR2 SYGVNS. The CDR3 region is CASSDLGQGQETQYF. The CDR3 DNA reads TGTGCCAGCAGTGACCTTGGACAGGGACAAGAGACCCAGTACTTC.

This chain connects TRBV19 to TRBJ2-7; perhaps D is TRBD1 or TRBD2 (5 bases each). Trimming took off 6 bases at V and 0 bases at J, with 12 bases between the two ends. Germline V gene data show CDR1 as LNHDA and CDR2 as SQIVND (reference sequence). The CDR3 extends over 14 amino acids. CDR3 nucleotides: TGTGCCAGTAGCGCTTGGGACCACTCCTACGAGCAGTACTTC. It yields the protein CASSAWDHSYEQYF.

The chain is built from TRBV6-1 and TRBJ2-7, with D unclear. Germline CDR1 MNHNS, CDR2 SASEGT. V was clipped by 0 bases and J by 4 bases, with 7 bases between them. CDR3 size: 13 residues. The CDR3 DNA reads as TGTGCCAGCAGTGAAGCGGATACATACGAGCAGTACTTC. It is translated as CASSEADTYEQYF.

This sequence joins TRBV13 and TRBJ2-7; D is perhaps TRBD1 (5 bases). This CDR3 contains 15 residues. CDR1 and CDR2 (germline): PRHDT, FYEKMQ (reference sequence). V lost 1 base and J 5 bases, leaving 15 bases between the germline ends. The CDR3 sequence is CASSLEGAGFDEQYF. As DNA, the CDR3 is TGTGCCAGCAGCTTAGAAGGGGCAGGGTTTGACGAGCAGTACTTC.

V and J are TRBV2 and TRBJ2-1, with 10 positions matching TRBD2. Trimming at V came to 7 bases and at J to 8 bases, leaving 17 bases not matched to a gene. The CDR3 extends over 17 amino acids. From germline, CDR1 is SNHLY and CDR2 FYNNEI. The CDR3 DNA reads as TGTGCCAGCAATGGGGACCGAGCGGGAGGGTTTTTGGATGAGCAGTTCTTC. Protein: CASNGDRAGGFLDEQFF.

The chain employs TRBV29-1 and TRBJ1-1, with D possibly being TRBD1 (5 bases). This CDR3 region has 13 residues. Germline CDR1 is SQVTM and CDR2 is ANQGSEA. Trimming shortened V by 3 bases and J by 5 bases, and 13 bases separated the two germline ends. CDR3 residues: CSVDVFGGTEAFF. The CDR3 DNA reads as TGCAGCGTTGACGTGTTCGGGGGGACTGAAGCTTTCTTT.

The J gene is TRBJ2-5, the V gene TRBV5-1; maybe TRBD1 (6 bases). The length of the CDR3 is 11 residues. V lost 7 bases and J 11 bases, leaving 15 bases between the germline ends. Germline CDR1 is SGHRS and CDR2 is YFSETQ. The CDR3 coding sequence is TGCGCCAGCGGCCACCTGGGGGCACAGTACTTC. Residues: CASGHLGAQYF. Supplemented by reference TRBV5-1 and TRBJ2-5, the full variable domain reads KAGVTQTPRYLIKTRGQQVTLSCSPISGHRSVSWYQQTPGQGLQFLFEYFSETQRNKGNFPGRFSGRQFSNSRSEMNVSTLELGDSALYLCASGHLGAQYFGPGTRLLVL.

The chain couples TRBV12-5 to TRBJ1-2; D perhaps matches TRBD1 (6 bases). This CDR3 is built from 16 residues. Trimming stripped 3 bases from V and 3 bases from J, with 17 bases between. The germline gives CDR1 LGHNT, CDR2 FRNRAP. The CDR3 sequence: CASGLFGRGADYGYTF. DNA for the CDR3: TGTGCTAGTGGTTTATTCGGTCGGGGGGCGGACTATGGCTACACCTTC.

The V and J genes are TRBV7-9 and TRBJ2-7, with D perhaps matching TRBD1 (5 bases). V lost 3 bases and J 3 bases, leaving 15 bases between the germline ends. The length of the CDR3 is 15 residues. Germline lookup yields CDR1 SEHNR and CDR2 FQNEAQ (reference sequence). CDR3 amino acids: CASSFRGQGLYEQYF. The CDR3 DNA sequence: TGTGCCAGCAGCTTTCGAGGTCAGGGTCTCTACGAGCAGTACTTC.

CDR3 region: CASSVGRGSYEQYF. The CDR3 bases are TGCGCCAGCAGCGTCGGGAGGGGAAGCTACGAGCAGTACTTC. The chain recombines TRBV4-3 with TRBJ2-7; the match to TRBD2 covers 8 bases. This CDR3 is 14 amino acids long. Germline V gives CDR1 LGHNA, CDR2 YSLEER. J lost 3 bases, V lost 5 bases, and 6 bases had no gene match.

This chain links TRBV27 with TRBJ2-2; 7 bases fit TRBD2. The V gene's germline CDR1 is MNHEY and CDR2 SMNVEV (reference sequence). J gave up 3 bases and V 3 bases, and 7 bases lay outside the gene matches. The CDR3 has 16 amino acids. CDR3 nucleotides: TGTGCCAGCAGTTTTTTGGCGGGGGTGGACACCGGGGAGCTGTTTTTT. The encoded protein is CASSFLAGVDTGELFF.

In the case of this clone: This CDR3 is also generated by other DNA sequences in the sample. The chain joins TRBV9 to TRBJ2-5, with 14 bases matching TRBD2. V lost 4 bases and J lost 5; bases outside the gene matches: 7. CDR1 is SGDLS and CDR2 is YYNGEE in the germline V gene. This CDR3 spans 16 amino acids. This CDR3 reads CASSSRLAGGPETQYF. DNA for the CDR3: TGTGCCAGCAGCTCTAGACTAGCGGGGGGGCCCGAGACCCAGTACTTC.

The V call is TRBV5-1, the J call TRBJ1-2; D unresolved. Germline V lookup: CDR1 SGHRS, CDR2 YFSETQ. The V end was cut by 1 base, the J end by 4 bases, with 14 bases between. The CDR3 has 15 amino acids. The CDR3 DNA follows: TGCGCCAGCAGCTTGAGTTCAAACCAGCCCTATGGCTACACCTTC. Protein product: CASSLSSNQPYGYTF. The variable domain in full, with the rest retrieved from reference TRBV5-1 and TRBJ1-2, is KAGVTQTPRYLIKTRGQQVTLSCSPISGHRSVSWYQQTPGQGLQFLFEYFSETQRNKGNFPGRFSGRQFSNSRSEMNVSTLELGDSALYLCASSLSSNQPYGYTFGSGTRLTVV.

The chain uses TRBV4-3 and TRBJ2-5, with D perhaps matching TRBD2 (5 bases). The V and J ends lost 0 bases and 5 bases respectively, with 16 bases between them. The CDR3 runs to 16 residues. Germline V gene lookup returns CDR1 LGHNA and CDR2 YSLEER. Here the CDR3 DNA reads TGCGCCAGCAGCCAAGACGGACCCGGACTTGAGGAGACCCAGTACTTC. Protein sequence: CASSQDGPGLEETQYF.

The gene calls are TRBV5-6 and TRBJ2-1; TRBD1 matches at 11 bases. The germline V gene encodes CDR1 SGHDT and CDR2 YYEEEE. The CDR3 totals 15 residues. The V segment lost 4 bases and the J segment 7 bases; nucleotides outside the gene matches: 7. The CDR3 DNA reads TGTGCCAGCAGCCCTGGACAGGGGGCGAGGAATGAGCAGTTCTTC. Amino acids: CASSPGQGARNEQFF.

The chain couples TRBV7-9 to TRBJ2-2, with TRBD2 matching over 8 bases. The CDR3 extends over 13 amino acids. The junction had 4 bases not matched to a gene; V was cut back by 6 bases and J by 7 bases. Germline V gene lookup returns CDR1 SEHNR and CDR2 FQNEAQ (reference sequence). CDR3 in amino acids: CASSSGGSGELFF. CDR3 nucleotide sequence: TGTGCCAGCAGTTCGGGAGGGAGCGGGGAGCTGTTTTTT.

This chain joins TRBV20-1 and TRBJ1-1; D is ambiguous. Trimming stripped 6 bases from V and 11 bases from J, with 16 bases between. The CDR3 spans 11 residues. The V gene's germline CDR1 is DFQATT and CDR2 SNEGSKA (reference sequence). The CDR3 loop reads CSASDLTWAFF. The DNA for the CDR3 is TGCAGTGCCTCTGACCTGACCTGGGCTTTCTTT.

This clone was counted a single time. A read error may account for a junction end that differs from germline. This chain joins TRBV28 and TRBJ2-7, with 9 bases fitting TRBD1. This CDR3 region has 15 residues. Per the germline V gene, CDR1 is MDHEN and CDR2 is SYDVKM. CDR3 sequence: CAGSYPTGGSVEQYF. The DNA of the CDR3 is TGTGCCGGCAGCTACCCGACAGGGGGGTCGGTCGAGCAGTACTTC.

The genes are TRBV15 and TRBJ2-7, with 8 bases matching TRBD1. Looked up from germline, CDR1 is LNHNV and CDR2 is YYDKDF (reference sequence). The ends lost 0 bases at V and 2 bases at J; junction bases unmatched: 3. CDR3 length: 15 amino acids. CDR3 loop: CATSRDPGQAYEQYF. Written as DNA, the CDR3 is TGTGCCACCAGCAGAGATCCGGGACAGGCCTACGAGCAGTACTTC. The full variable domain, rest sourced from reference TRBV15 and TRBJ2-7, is DAMVIQNPRYQVTQFGKPVTLSCSQTLNHNVMYWYQQKSSQAPKLLFHYYDKDFNNEADTPDNFQSRRPNTSFCFLDIRSPGLGDTAMYLCATSRDPGQAYEQYFGPGTRLTVT.

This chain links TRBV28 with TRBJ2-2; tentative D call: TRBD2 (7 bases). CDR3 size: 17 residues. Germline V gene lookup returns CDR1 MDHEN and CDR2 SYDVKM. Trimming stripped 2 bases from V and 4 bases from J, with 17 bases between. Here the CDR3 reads CASSLRGWGGGTGELFF. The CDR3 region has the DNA TGTGCCAGCAGTTTAAGGGGCTGGGGGGGCGGCACCGGGGAGCTGTTTTTT.

The CDR3 spells CASSQGEGGWYGYTF. In DNA, the CDR3 is TGCGCCAGCAGCCAAGGAGAGGGAGGGTGGTATGGCTACACCTTC. V usage is TRBV4-1 and J usage is TRBJ1-2; D gene unclear. With 1 base removed from V and 5 bases from J, the gap between germline ends came to 14 bases. CDR3 length equals 15 residues. Germline V gene data show CDR1 as MGHRA and CDR2 as YSYEKL.

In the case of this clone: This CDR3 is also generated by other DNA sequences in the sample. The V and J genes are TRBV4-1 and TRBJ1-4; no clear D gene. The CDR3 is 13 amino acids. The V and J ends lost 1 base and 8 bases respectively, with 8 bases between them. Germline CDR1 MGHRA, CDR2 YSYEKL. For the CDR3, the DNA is TGCGCCAGCAGCCAAGGAGGAGGAGAAAAACTGTTTTTT. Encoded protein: CASSQGGGEKLFF.

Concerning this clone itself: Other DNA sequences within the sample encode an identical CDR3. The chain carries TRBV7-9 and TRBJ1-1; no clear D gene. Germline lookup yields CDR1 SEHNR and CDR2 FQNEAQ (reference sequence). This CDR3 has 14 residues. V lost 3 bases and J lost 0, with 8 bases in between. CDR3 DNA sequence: TGTGCCAGCAGCTTGGGCCTCATGAACACTGAAGCTTTCTTT. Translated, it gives CASSLGLMNTEAFF.

DNA for the CDR3: TGTGCCAGCAGCGAAATTATGCGCCAAGAGACCCAGTACTTC. Amino acid sequence: CASSEIMRQETQYF. The chain carries TRBV11-2 and TRBJ2-5; D remains ambiguous. The CDR3 consists of 14 residues. The germline CDR1 and CDR2 sequences are SGHAT and FQNNGV. With 5 bases removed from V and 1 base from J, the gap between germline ends came to 11 bases.

DNA of the CDR3: TGTGCCATCAGTGAGCCCTCTGGGGGAGACACGCAGTATTTT. The encoded protein is CAISEPSGGDTQYF. V usage is TRBV10-3 and J usage is TRBJ2-3; D may correspond to TRBD1 or TRBD2 (5 bases each). V shed 2 bases and J shed 9 bases, with 15 bases lying between them. CDR1 is ENHRY and CDR2 is SYGVKD in the germline V gene. The CDR3 runs 14 residues.

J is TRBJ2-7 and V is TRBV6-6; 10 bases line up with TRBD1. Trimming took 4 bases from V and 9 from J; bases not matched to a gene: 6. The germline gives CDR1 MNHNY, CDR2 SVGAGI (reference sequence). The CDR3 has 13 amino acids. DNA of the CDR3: TGTGCCAGCAGTTTAGGACAGGGGGTGATGCAGTACTTC. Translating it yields CASSLGQGVMQYF.

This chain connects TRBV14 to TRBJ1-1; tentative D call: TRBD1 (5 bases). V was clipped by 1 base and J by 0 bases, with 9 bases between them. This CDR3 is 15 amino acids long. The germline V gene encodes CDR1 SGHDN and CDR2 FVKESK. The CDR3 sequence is CASSQVRVMNTEAFF. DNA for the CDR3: TGTGCCAGCAGCCAAGTCAGGGTAATGAACACTGAAGCTTTCTTT.

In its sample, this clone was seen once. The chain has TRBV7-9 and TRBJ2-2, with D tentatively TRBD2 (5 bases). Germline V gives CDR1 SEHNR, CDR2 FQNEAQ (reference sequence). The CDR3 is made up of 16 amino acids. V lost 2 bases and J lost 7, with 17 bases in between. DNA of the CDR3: TGTGCCAGCAGCTTACGGGCCCTTGAAGGAGGCGGGGAGCTGTTTTTT. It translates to CASSLRALEGGGELFF.

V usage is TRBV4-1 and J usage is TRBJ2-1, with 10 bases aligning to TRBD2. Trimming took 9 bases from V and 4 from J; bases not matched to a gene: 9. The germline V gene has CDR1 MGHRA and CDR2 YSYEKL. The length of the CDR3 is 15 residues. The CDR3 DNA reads TGCGCCAGTCAGGTCGAGCGGGGGGGTTACAATGAGCAGTTCTTC. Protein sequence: CASQVERGGYNEQFF.

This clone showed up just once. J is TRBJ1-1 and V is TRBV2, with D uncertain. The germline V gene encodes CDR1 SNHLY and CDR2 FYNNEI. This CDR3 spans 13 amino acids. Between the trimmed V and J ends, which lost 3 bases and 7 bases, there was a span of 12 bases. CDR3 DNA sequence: TGTGCCAGCAGTGAGGACGAGCTACGTGAAGCTTTCTTT. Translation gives CASSEDELREAFF.